This T cell receptor beta chain was sequenced in a study of blood T cell repertoires in COVID-19. Study at large: The origin of the acute and convalescent COVID-19 samples was the United States, Italy and Spain. PBMCs, B-cell-depleted T cells, or T cells were the source of the cDNA or gDNA that made up the material.

Under the authors' procedure: Nucleated cell number was recorded as an estimate derived from reference gene primer amplification. The protocol was immunoSEQ multiplex PCR, while the TCRdb copy is restricted to in-frame clones and leaves out a portion. That table is the source of V, J and clone size, and D and trimming were worked out from the DNA. Here the sample spans 100,000 to 150,000 clones, about 70% being singletons. This CDR3 is built from 16 residues. V was pared by 2 bases and J by 0 bases, with 5 bases of the junction left unmatched. Germline assignment: CDR1 MNHNY and CDR2 SVGAGI (reference sequence).

The TCR was taken from a woman in her 70s with acute or convalescent COVID-19. The chain couples TRBV6-6 to TRBJ2-3; TRBD1 matches at 7 bases. Source material: peripheral blood. The CDR3 region is CASSYKTGLSTDTQYF. CDR3 bases: TGTGCCAGCAGTTACAAGACAGGGCTTAGCACAGATACGCAGTATTTT.